The 32 T cell receptor beta chains listed next were all sequenced from one sample in a study of shared clonotypes between healthy human individuals. Method: immunoSEQ multiplex PCR; TCRdb's copy keeps in-frame clones and lacks some. The table has 2.5 million or so clones, roughly nine tenths seen once. The sequenced sample was naive CD4+ T cells sorted from blood. The subset is: CD45RA+ positively selected. The receptors were sampled from a man between 18 and 35 years old in good health.

The V and J genes are TRBV6-1 and TRBJ2-1, with 7 nucleotides matching TRBD1. The CDR3 runs 16 residues. V lost 3 bases to trimming and J lost 0 bases; unmatched junction nucleotides: 5. In germline, CDR1 is MNHNS, CDR2 SASEGT. The CDR3, as DNA: TGTGCCAGCAGTGAGGCAACAGGGGCCTCCTACAATGAGCAGTTCTTC. Its protein is CASSEATGASYNEQFF.

This clone was picked up one time. The CDR3 nucleotides read TGTGCCAGCAGCTTCGGAGGAGGAGCAGGACCGCTTGGGCAGTACTTC. This gives the protein CASSFGGGAGPLGQYF. The chain recombines TRBV5-4 with TRBJ2-7; TRBD2 is a possible D gene (5 bases). From germline, CDR1 is SGHNT and CDR2 YYREEE (reference sequence). The CDR3 consists of 16 residues. Trimming cost V 2 bases and J 9 bases, with 24 bases left between them.

This clone was detected only once. V is TRBV5-4 and J is TRBJ2-7; 12 nucleotides align to TRBD1. Trimming at V came to 4 bases and at J to 4 bases, leaving 9 bases not matched to a gene. The CDR3 runs 16 residues. Germline V gene sequence: CDR1 SGHNT, CDR2 YYREEE (reference sequence). CDR3 nucleotide sequence: TGTGCCAGCAGCCATCCGGGACAGGGGGCGAGTTACGAGCAGTACTTC. It is translated as CASSHPGQGASYEQYF.

This chain links TRBV19 with TRBJ2-5; TRBD1 matches 8 bases. The CDR3 is 14 residues long. Germline values: CDR1 LNHDA, CDR2 SQIVND (reference sequence). The junction had 15 bases not matched to a gene; V was cut back by 5 bases and J by 13 bases. The CDR3 region is CASSQSGTGTRRYF. CDR3 coding DNA: TGTGCCAGTAGTCAATCCGGGACAGGTACTAGGCGGTACTTC.

This chain joins TRBV5-1 and TRBJ2-5; TRBD1 matches at 7 bases. The CDR3 sequence is 16 residues long. With V trimmed by 0 bases and J by 3 bases, 8 bases remained unmatched. Looked up from germline, CDR1 is SGHRS and CDR2 is YFSETQ. CDR3 DNA: TGCGCCAGCAGCTTGGGGACAGGACGTCGCGAAGAGACCCAGTACTTC. Translating it yields CASSLGTGRREETQYF.

The chain combines TRBV21-1 with TRBJ1-4. TRBV21-1 is designated a pseudogene. This CDR3 contains 16 residues. The CDR3 sequence: CASTPTRNYASEKLFF. The CDR3 bases are TGTGCCAGCACCCCAACCCGGAACTACGCCTCTGAAAAACTGTTTTTT.

The J gene is TRBJ2-1, the V gene TRBV7-2, with a tentative D call TRBD2 (6 bases). The CDR3 spans 15 residues. V lost 0 bases to trimming and J lost 7 bases, with 13 bases between them. In germline, CDR1 is SGHTA, CDR2 FQGNSA. CDR3 amino acids: CASSLARGGMNEQFF. The CDR3 DNA is TGTGCCAGCAGCTTAGCGCGCGGCGGGATGAATGAGCAGTTCTTC. The complete variable domain, with remaining parts taken from reference TRBV7-2 and TRBJ2-1, reads GAGVSQSPSNKVTEKGKDVELRCDPISGHTALYWYRQSLGQGLEFLIYFQGNSAPDKSGLPSDRFSAERTGGSVSTLTIQRTQQEDSAVYLCASSLARGGMNEQFFGPGTRLTVL.

The CDR3 spells CAISFPGTDTQYF. In nucleotides, the CDR3 is TGTGCCATCAGCTTCCCCGGCACAGATACGCAGTATTTT. The chain employs TRBV10-3 and TRBJ2-3; D not resolved. CDR3 length equals 13 residues. Per germline, CDR1 ENHRY and CDR2 SYGVKD. V shed 6 bases and J shed 1 base, with 8 bases lying between them.

Turning to this clone: Sequence at one end of the junction differs from germline and may be a read error. The chain's CDR3 is CASSPTGLAPRDEQFF. Here the CDR3 DNA reads TGTGCTAGCAGCCCCACGGGACTAGCGCCAAGGGATGAGCAGTTCTTC. The chain employs TRBV7-7 and TRBJ2-1, with 10 bases fitting TRBD2. This CDR3 spans 16 amino acids. The germline V gene encodes CDR1 SSHAT and CDR2 FNYEAQ (reference sequence). Looking up the rest from reference TRBV7-7 and TRBJ2-1 gives the full variable domain: GAGVSQSPRYKVTKRGQDVTLRCDPISSHATLYWYQQALGQGPEFLTYFNYEAQPDKSGLPSDRFSAERPEGSISTLTIQRTEQRDSAMYRCASSPTGLAPRDEQFFGPGTRLTVL.

As regards this clone: Sequence at one end of the junction differs from germline and may be a read error. This chain connects TRBV5-1 to TRBJ2-1; TRBD2 is a possible D gene (5 bases). The length of the CDR3 is 12 residues. Germline V lookup: CDR1 SGHRS, CDR2 YFSETQ. The CDR3, as DNA: TGCGCCAGCAGCTCCGGACTGAGGGAGCGACTCTTC. Translated, it gives CASSSGLRERLF.

The chain joins TRBV5-4 to TRBJ2-5; D unclear. The ends were cut back, 4 bases at V and 3 bases at J, with 19 bases in the middle. The V gene's germline CDR1 is SGHNT and CDR2 YYREEE (reference sequence). The CDR3 runs 16 residues. The CDR3 is CASSGYRASGKETQYF. The CDR3 region has the DNA TGTGCCAGCAGCGGCTACCGGGCCAGTGGAAAAGAGACCCAGTACTTC.

V and J are TRBV18 and TRBJ1-5; 8 bases map to TRBD1. The germline V gene encodes CDR1 KGHSH and CDR2 LQKENI. The CDR3 spans 13 residues. J was trimmed by 10 bases and V by 2 bases; bases with no gene match: 4. The CDR3 nucleotides read TGTGCCAGCTCACCATACGACAGGGGTCCCCAGCATTTT. As protein: CASSPYDRGPQHF.

This chain links TRBV7-2 with TRBJ2-7, with 8 bases matching TRBD2. Germline V gene data show CDR1 as SGHTA and CDR2 as FQGNSA. J gave up 6 bases and V 1 base, and 5 bases lay outside the gene matches. The CDR3 loop spans 14 amino acids. The CDR3 region has the DNA TGTGCCAGCAGCTTAGGCGGGGGGCTGGGCGAGCAGTACTTC. It encodes CASSLGGGLGEQYF.

This chain connects TRBV18 to TRBJ2-3; 9 bases match TRBD1. The CDR3 runs 14 residues. Germline assignment: CDR1 KGHSH and CDR2 LQKENI. V lost 8 bases, J lost 4 bases, and 7 bases stayed unmatched. CDR3 amino acids: CASAPGQGADTQYF. CDR3 in DNA: TGTGCCAGCGCCCCGGGACAGGGCGCAGATACGCAGTATTTT.

This rearrangement joins TRBV27 to TRBJ2-1, with a tentative D call TRBD1 (6 bases). Germline V gene sequence: CDR1 MNHEY, CDR2 SMNVEV (reference sequence). CDR3 length equals 15 residues. V dropped 6 bases and J dropped 4 bases, with 16 bases sitting between them. The CDR3 sequence is CASSRGQHTYNEQFF. The CDR3 DNA follows: TGTGCCAGCAGCCGCGGACAGCACACATACAATGAGCAGTTCTTC.

As to this clone: Other nucleotide sequences in the sample specify the same CDR3. J is TRBJ1-2 and V is TRBV29-1; unclear D gene. CDR1 is SQVTM, CDR2 ANQGSEA, per germline. CDR3 length equals 12 residues. With 5 bases removed from V and 4 bases from J, the gap between germline ends came to 11 bases. CDR3 nucleotide sequence: TGCAGCGTTACCGGAACAGTCTATGGCTACACCTTC. Translating it yields CSVTGTVYGYTF.

The V gene is TRBV7-9, the J gene TRBJ2-1; D gene uncertain. Deletions cut 4 bases from V and 0 bases from J, with 7 bases between. This CDR3 spans 14 amino acids. Per germline, CDR1 SEHNR and CDR2 FQNEAQ (reference sequence). This chain's CDR3 is CASSWGSSYNEQFF. The CDR3 region has the DNA TGTGCCAGCAGCTGGGGTAGCTCCTACAATGAGCAGTTCTTC.

Worth noting for this clone: Other nucleotide sequences from this sample produce the same CDR3. This chain links TRBV9 with TRBJ2-5; TRBD2 agrees at 15 bases. The V segment lost 4 bases and the J segment 4 bases; nucleotides outside the gene matches: 2. Germline loops: CDR1 SGDLS, CDR2 YYNGEE. The CDR3 covers 15 residues. CDR3: CASSMGLAGGETQYF. CDR3 DNA sequence: TGTGCCAGCAGCATGGGACTAGCGGGGGGAGAGACCCAGTACTTC.

The V call is TRBV18, the J call TRBJ1-4; tentatively, D is TRBD1 (5 bases). Germline CDR1 KGHSH, CDR2 LQKENI. V gave up 0 bases and J gave up 8 bases, with 13 bases separating them. CDR3 length: 15 amino acids. CDR3 DNA: TGTGCCAGCTCACCACCGGCCCCCCGGGGCGAAAAACTGTTTTTT. Its protein product is CASSPPAPRGEKLFF.

This clone was observed a handful of times. This chain links TRBV29-1 with TRBJ1-4; no definite D call. The V gene's germline CDR1 is SQVTM and CDR2 ANQGSEA. The CDR3 contains 10 residues. Trimming removed 7 bases at V and 8 bases at J, with 8 bases between. The CDR3 loop is CSDSGEKLFF. CDR3 nucleotide sequence: TGCAGCGACAGTGGAGAAAAACTGTTTTTT.

This clone appeared a single time. The chain uses TRBV4-1 and TRBJ1-4; 10 bases are a match to TRBD1. The CDR3 spans 16 residues. Losses at the gene ends were 2 bases for V and 5 bases for J; bases not matched to a gene: 5. The V gene's germline CDR1 is MGHRA and CDR2 YSYEKL. CDR3 amino acids: CASSQNPGQGNEKLFF. The CDR3 nucleotides read TGCGCCAGCAGCCAAAATCCGGGACAGGGGAATGAAAAACTGTTTTTT.

Details on this clone: The same CDR3 arises from other DNA sequences in this sample as well. This chain links TRBV11-2 with TRBJ1-4; possibly TRBD1 for D (5 bases). The CDR3 consists of 14 residues. Germline CDR1 reads SGHAT; CDR2 reads FQNNGV. V gave up 1 base and J gave up 8 bases, with 11 bases separating them. Here the CDR3 reads CASSLGGVGEKLFF. Here the CDR3 DNA reads TGTGCCAGCAGCTTAGGAGGGGTGGGCGAAAAACTGTTTTTT.

This chain connects TRBV5-5 to TRBJ1-2; 7 nucleotides align to TRBD1. With 3 bases clipped from V and 7 bases from J, the junction kept 12 bases outside the gene matches. CDR1 and CDR2 (germline): SGHKS, YYEKEE (reference sequence). CDR3 length: 15 residues. This chain's CDR3 is CASSSDDRALRGYTF. The CDR3 DNA reads TGTGCCAGCAGCTCTGACGACAGGGCGCTTCGTGGCTACACCTTC.

As for this clone: The same CDR3 is also encoded by other DNA sequences in this sample. The chain couples TRBV19 to TRBJ1-1; 9 bases match TRBD1. From germline, CDR1 is LNHDA and CDR2 SQIVND (reference sequence). CDR3 size: 13 residues. The V and J ends lost 11 bases and 1 base, in that order; junction bases with no gene match: 5. CDR3 coding DNA: TGTGCCTCACAGGGACAGGGGAACACTGAAGCTTTCTTT. It yields the protein CASQGQGNTEAFF.

Details on this clone: The sample contains more than one DNA sequence encoding this CDR3. V usage is TRBV5-1 and J usage is TRBJ1-4; TRBD1 agrees at 10 bases. This CDR3 has 16 amino acids. V was pared by 4 bases and J by 2 bases, with 5 bases of the junction left unmatched. Germline loops: CDR1 SGHRS, CDR2 YFSETQ. In DNA form, the CDR3 reads TGCGCCAGCAGCAACCGACAGGGGGCTACTAATGAAAAACTGTTTTTT. It codes for CASSNRQGATNEKLFF.

The sample holds one count of this clone. The chain joins TRBV2 to TRBJ1-4, with D possibly matching TRBD1 (5 bases). V lost 3 bases and J 0 bases, leaving 11 bases between the germline ends. Germline V CDR1 and CDR2: SNHLY, FYNNEI. This CDR3 contains 16 residues. In nucleotides, the CDR3 is TGTGCCAGCAGTGACAGGGAAATAGCAACTAATGAAAAACTGTTTTTT. Its translation is CASSDREIATNEKLFF.

The table lists this clone with a count of one. The chain employs TRBV4-2 and TRBJ2-7; tentatively, D is TRBD1 or TRBD2 (6 bases each). This CDR3 is 16 amino acids long. V was cut by 5 bases and J by 6 bases, with 23 bases left in between. Per germline, CDR1 LGHNA and CDR2 YNFKEQ. CDR3 nucleotides: TGTGCCAGCAGCTCCGGGGGCCGGGAAGGGGGTCTCGAGCAGTACTTC. Its translation: CASSSGGREGGLEQYF.

The J gene is TRBJ1-1, the V gene TRBV7-2; 9 nucleotides agree with TRBD1. The CDR3 is 14 amino acids. The ends lost 3 bases at V and 4 bases at J; junction bases unmatched: 3. Germline CDR1 SGHTA, CDR2 FQGNSA. The CDR3 here is CASSFLTGGTEAFF. In DNA form, the CDR3 reads TGTGCCAGCAGCTTTTTGACAGGGGGCACTGAAGCTTTCTTT.

The rearrangement joins TRBV5-1 to TRBJ1-4; D gene ambiguous. CDR1 SGHRS and CDR2 YFSETQ come from the germline V gene. The CDR3 extends over 16 amino acids. Trimming took 4 bases from V and 5 from J, leaving 18 bases between them. The CDR3 nucleotides read TGCGCCAGCAGCCTAGATGGTGCGGGTTTGAATGAAAAACTGTTTTTT. This translates into CASSLDGAGLNEKLFF.

The rearrangement joins TRBV5-8 to TRBJ1-5; D not certain. This CDR3 comprises 14 residues. V lost 0 bases, J lost 4 bases, and 8 bases lay in between. The germline V gene has CDR1 SGHTS and CDR2 YDEGEE. The chain's CDR3 is CASSLEWVNQPQHF. DNA for the CDR3: TGTGCCAGCAGCTTGGAATGGGTAAATCAGCCCCAGCATTTT.

This clone has a handful of counts. The chain uses TRBV11-2 and TRBJ2-7; 7 bases agree with TRBD1. V dropped 4 bases and J dropped 7; count of bases not matched to a gene: 7. Germline values: CDR1 SGHAT, CDR2 FQNNGV. CDR3 length equals 13 residues. The CDR3 nucleotides read TGTGCCAGCAGCTCGACAGGGTCGGGGGAGCAGTACTTC. Protein product: CASSSTGSGEQYF.

This clone occurred a few times. The rearrangement uses TRBV6-5 and TRBJ1-1; D is unresolved. The CDR3 spans 14 residues. V lost 0 bases to trimming and J lost 6 bases, with 11 bases between them. CDR1 is MNHEY and CDR2 is SVGAGI in the germline V gene. The CDR3 DNA sequence: TGTGCCAGCAGTTACTCGTCCGGTAGTGCTGAAGCTTTCTTT. This encodes CASSYSSGSAEAFF.